The rows below give T cell receptor beta chains drawn from one sample of a study of cytomegalovirus exposure and HLA in healthy donors. Sequenced by immunoSEQ multiplex PCR; TCRdb stores in-frame clones only, minus some. The repertoire holds some 180,000 clones, with around four fifths as singletons. Sequenced material: PBMCs. These receptors came from a man aged 35 to 55 in good health and CMV-seropositive. Each CDR3 is given with its conserved first and last residue. D genes are given only for firm matches. A row's size may be missing; if present it is once, few, many or a size class.

j_gene: TRBJ2-1
abundance: -
v_gene: TRBV7-9
d_gene: -
CDR3nt: TGTGCCAGCAGCTTGGCGGGGCCCTCCTACAATGAGCAGTTCTTC
CDR3aa: CASSLAGPSYNEQFF

j_gene: TRBJ2-1
abundance: -
v_gene: TRBV5-1
d_gene: TRBD2
CDR3nt: TGCGCCAGCAGCCCGACTAGCGGGAGGGGTAATGAGCAGTTCTTC
CDR3aa: CASSPTSGRGNEQFF

j_gene: TRBJ1-2
abundance: once
v_gene: TRBV29-1
d_gene: -
CDR3nt: TGCAGCGCTGGGGCAGGGGTGAACTATGGCTACACCTTC
CDR3aa: CSAGAGVNYGYTF

j_gene: TRBJ1-5
abundance: -
v_gene: TRBV2
d_gene: TRBD1
CDR3nt: TGTGCCAGCAGTCAGGACAGGACGGGTCAGCCCCAGCATTTT
CDR3aa: CASSQDRTGQPQHF

j_gene: TRBJ1-3
abundance: -
v_gene: TRBV7-2
d_gene: TRBD1
CDR3nt: TGTGCCAGCAGCGACGGGACAGCCTCTGGAAACACCATATATTTT
CDR3aa: CASSDGTASGNTIYF

j_gene: TRBJ1-2
abundance: once
v_gene: TRBV5-1
d_gene: -
CDR3nt: TGCGCCAGCACCTCTGGGACATCATATGGCTACACCTTC
CDR3aa: CASTSGTSYGYTF

j_gene: TRBJ2-7
abundance: -
v_gene: TRBV2
d_gene: TRBD1
CDR3nt: TGTGCCAGCAGTGCCGGAAGGGGGCATTCCTACGAGCAGTACTTC
CDR3aa: CASSAGRGHSYEQYF

j_gene: TRBJ2-4
abundance: once
v_gene: TRBV5-6
d_gene: -
CDR3nt: TGTGCCAGCAGCTTGGTTACTGCCAGCGTTCAGTACTTC
CDR3aa: CASSLVTASVQYF

j_gene: TRBJ2-1
abundance: -
v_gene: TRBV5-1
d_gene: TRBD1
CDR3nt: TGCGCCAGCAGCACTACAGGGGGCCGGGACTCCTACAATGAGCAGTTCTTC
CDR3aa: CASSTTGGRDSYNEQFF

j_gene: TRBJ2-7
abundance: -
v_gene: TRBV7-9
d_gene: -
CDR3nt: TGTGCCAGCAGCTCCAATTCCTCCTACGAGCAGTACTTC
CDR3aa: CASSSNSSYEQYF

j_gene: TRBJ2-3
abundance: -
v_gene: TRBV7-8
d_gene: TRBD2
CDR3nt: TGTGCCAGCAGCCCAAATTTAGCGGGAGTGGAAGATACGCAGTATTTT
CDR3aa: CASSPNLAGVEDTQYF

j_gene: TRBJ2-7
abundance: -
v_gene: TRBV5-1
d_gene: -
CDR3nt: TGCGCCAGCAGCTCCGAAGGGGTCTACGAGCAGTACTTC
CDR3aa: CASSSEGVYEQYF

j_gene: TRBJ2-1
abundance: -
v_gene: TRBV27
d_gene: TRBD2
CDR3nt: TGTGCCAGCAGTCAAACGGGACTAGGGACCTACAATGAGCAGTTCTTC
CDR3aa: CASSQTGLGTYNEQFF

j_gene: TRBJ1-5
abundance: -
v_gene: TRBV6-5
d_gene: -
CDR3nt: TGTGCCAGCAGTGGGAGACAGGTCAATCAGCCCCAGCATTTT
CDR3aa: CASSGRQVNQPQHF

j_gene: TRBJ2-1
abundance: -
v_gene: TRBV6-1
d_gene: TRBD2
CDR3nt: TGTGCCAGCAGTGCCCAACGACCTAGCGGCGAGCAGTTCTTC
CDR3aa: CASSAQRPSGEQFF

j_gene: TRBJ1-3
abundance: -
v_gene: TRBV18
d_gene: TRBD1
CDR3nt: TGTGCCAGCTCACCGTTGGGTGGACAGGGGACTGGAAACACCATATATTTT
CDR3aa: CASSPLGGQGTGNTIYF

j_gene: TRBJ1-1
abundance: once
v_gene: TRBV6-1
d_gene: TRBD1
CDR3nt: TGTGCCAGCAGGGCGGACAGGGGGGAAACTGAAGCTTTCTTT
CDR3aa: CASRADRGETEAFF

j_gene: TRBJ1-1
abundance: -
v_gene: TRBV29-1
d_gene: TRBD1
CDR3nt: TGCAGCGTTGTAGGACAGGGGGGGAGCACTGAAGCTTTCTTT
CDR3aa: CSVVGQGGSTEAFF

j_gene: TRBJ2-7
abundance: -
v_gene: TRBV20-1
d_gene: -
CDR3nt: TGCAGTGCTAGTCTGAGAGGCGAGCAGTACTTC
CDR3aa: CSASLRGEQYF

j_gene: TRBJ2-5
abundance: few
v_gene: TRBV7-2
d_gene: TRBD2
CDR3nt: TGTGCCAGCAGCTTAGGACTAGCGGGAGGGGGGGAGACCCAGTACTTC
CDR3aa: CASSLGLAGGGETQYF

j_gene: TRBJ1-3
abundance: -
v_gene: TRBV19
d_gene: -
CDR3nt: TGTGCCAGTATCCCGACGGCTAGCTCTGGAAACACCATATATTTT
CDR3aa: CASIPTASSGNTIYF

j_gene: TRBJ2-1
abundance: -
v_gene: TRBV13
d_gene: -
CDR3nt: TGTGCCAGCAGCCCAGCCCGCGGATTCTCCTACAATGAGCAGTTCTTC
CDR3aa: CASSPARGFSYNEQFF

j_gene: TRBJ1-2
abundance: -
v_gene: TRBV14
d_gene: -
CDR3nt: TGTGCCAGCAGCCTCATCTACAGGGACCTAAACTATGGCTACACCTTC
CDR3aa: CASSLIYRDLNYGYTF

j_gene: TRBJ2-3
abundance: -
v_gene: TRBV5-1
d_gene: -
CDR3nt: TGCGCCAGCAGCGAGGGCGGGAGCACAGATACGCAGTATTTT
CDR3aa: CASSEGGSTDTQYF

j_gene: TRBJ2-7
abundance: -
v_gene: TRBV7-9
d_gene: TRBD2
CDR3nt: TGTGCCAGCACTTTAGCGGGAGCCTACGAGCAGTACTTC
CDR3aa: CASTLAGAYEQYF

j_gene: TRBJ2-1
abundance: -
v_gene: TRBV7-2
d_gene: TRBD2
CDR3nt: TGTGCCAGCAGCCCCCAGCGGGAGTTTCAGTTCTTC
CDR3aa: CASSPQREFQFF

j_gene: TRBJ1-2
abundance: -
v_gene: TRBV9
d_gene: -
CDR3nt: TGTGCCAGCAGCGTCCGGACAGATAATGGCTACACCTTC
CDR3aa: CASSVRTDNGYTF

j_gene: TRBJ1-6
abundance: -
v_gene: TRBV6-5
d_gene: TRBD1
CDR3nt: TGTGCCAGCAGTTTGGGACAGGGTCGATTTTCACCCCTCCACTTT
CDR3aa: CASSLGQGRFSPLHF

j_gene: TRBJ1-1
abundance: -
v_gene: TRBV4-2
d_gene: TRBD1
CDR3nt: TGTGCCAGCAGCCCACCTCAGGGGGGCACTGAAGCTTTCTTT
CDR3aa: CASSPPQGGTEAFF